The entry below gives a single T cell receptor (beta chain) sequence along with its context. The junction shows a germline mismatch at one end, possibly a read error. The CDR3 length is 18 residues. Germline V lookup: CDR1 SEHNR, CDR2 FQNEAQ (reference sequence). These data come from a study of T cell changes during pregnancy in multiple sclerosis. TCRdb's table, derived via immunoSEQ multiplex PCR, lists solely in-frame clones and lacks some. This table has almost 35,000 clones, approximately 91% appearing once. The sequence derives from a female donor in good health, enrolled as a control in a pregnancy study. V usage is TRBV7-9 and J usage is TRBJ2-1; 13 bases are shared with TRBD2. The starting material was peripheral blood, obtained in the second trimester of pregnancy. The CDR3 reads CASSGWTSGGVSSNEQFF. CDR3 nucleotides: TGTGCCAGCAGCGGGTGGACTAGCGGGGGAGTTTCCTCCAATGAGCAGTTCTTC.